Below, 2 T cell receptor beta chains from the same sample are listed, as sequenced in a study of post-analysis software for immune sequencing data. The study's findings and limits: Comparison of patients with controls showed about 5 TRBV segments more frequent in patients, TRBV5-6, TRBV5-1 and TRBV20-1 among them.

The authors incorporated unique molecular identifiers into the TCR beta cDNA libraries. TCRdb processed the PCR reads anew with MiXCR; each CDR3 protein has one entry. The table lists a few hundred thousand distinct CDR3 sequences, less than 40% of them singletons. Antigens of these TCRs are unknown. Sequenced: blood. These receptors came from a girl under 18 with multiple sclerosis.

This chain connects TRBV4-2 to TRBJ2-2, with D perhaps TRBD1 or TRBD2 (5 bases each). V gave up 0 bases and J gave up 3 bases, with 11 bases separating them. Germline V gene lookup returns CDR1 LGHNA and CDR2 YNFKEQ. The CDR3 extends over 16 amino acids. The chain's CDR3 is CASSQEPRGDTGELFF. CDR3 nucleotides: TGTGCCAGCAGCCAAGAACCTAGGGGAGACACCGGGGAGCTGTTTTTT.

Many counts were recorded for this clonotype. This chain links TRBV20-1 with TRBJ2-7, with D possibly TRBD1 on 6 matching bases. V dropped 3 bases and J dropped 1 base, with 10 bases sitting between them. This CDR3 has 13 residues. Per germline, CDR1 DFQATT and CDR2 SNEGSKA (reference sequence). The DNA of the CDR3 is TGCAGTGCTAGGTGGCAGGGGTCCTACGAGCAGTACTTC. It is translated as CSARWQGSYEQYF.